This T cell receptor beta chain comes out of a study of patients and donors after allogeneic stem cell transplantation (dated by TCRdb to the early 2020s). At the junction V is shortened by 7 bases and J by 0 bases, with 15 bases in between. According to the germline V gene, CDR1 reads MNHNS and CDR2 reads SASEGT. The CDR3 numbers 16 residues from cysteine through phenylalanine. Left in the record is the CDR3 DNA by itself, 48 bases read in frame from the first base. With respect to this clonotype: Its binding antigen is unknown. Base qualities are not recorded, but no much larger clone differs from it by a single base.

The library relied on RT-PCR. Instrument on record: NextSeq 550. TCRdb handled the public reads itself, with Q25 trimming in fastp and clone calling in MiXCR, and kept productive beta chains. A single entry per CDR3 protein holds the most common genes and DNA from its merged rows. This sample is represented by about 200,000 distinct CDR3 sequences; about 37% of them were singletons. The ten largest clones add up to roughly 12% of the sample. The chain joins TRBV6-1 to TRBJ1-4; no D gene call is confident. The receptor comes from a human donor who was either an allogeneic HSCT recipient or a stem cell or donor lymphocyte infusion donor (not recorded which). It is not recorded whose cells these are; they may come from a transplant donor. The sample comprised blood, either unsorted or a sorted T cell fraction (not recorded which). The nucleotide sequence is TGTGCCAGCACTAAGCCCGGATTTGCAACTAATGAAAAACTGTTTTTT. Protein translation: CASTKPGFATNEKLFF.